This TCR beta chain was sequenced for a study of identical twins. TCRdb processed the 5' RACE reads anew with MiXCR; each CDR3 protein has one entry. The data show approximately 230,000 distinct CDR3 sequences, with 6.5% to 8% seen just once and roughly 14% held by the top ten. The CDR3 contains 15 residues. From germline, CDR1 is LNHNV and CDR2 YYDKDF (reference sequence). V shed 0 bases and J shed 1 base, with 6 bases lying between them. Many counts were recorded for this clonotype. These records were also assigned to another study, of T cells expressing NK-cell markers. Per that study: Sorted CD3+CD56+NKG2C+, CD3+CD56+NKG2C- and CD3+CD56-NKG2C+ T-cell subsets were beta-chain profiled. Six or seven donors carried dominant NKG2C+ clonotypes that made up roughly 1.0-7.5% of their CD8+ T cells. Researchers report these clonotypes also headed the CD3+CD56-NKG2C+ fraction in four donors.

The TCR sequence derives from a woman aged 18-30 years in good health. Material: CD8+ T cells sorted from blood. This sequence joins TRBV15 and TRBJ2-2, with D perhaps matching TRBD1 (5 bases). CDR3 in amino acids: CATSRDRGNTGELFF. CDR3 nucleotides: TGTGCCACCAGCAGAGATAGGGGGAACACCGGGGAGCTGTTTTTT. Full variable domain (rest looked up from reference TRBV15 and TRBJ2-2): DAMVIQNPRYQVTQFGKPVTLSCSQTLNHNVMYWYQQKSSQAPKLLFHYYDKDFNNEADTPDNFQSRRPNTSFCFLDIRSPGLGDTAMYLCATSRDRGNTGELFFGEGSRLTVL.